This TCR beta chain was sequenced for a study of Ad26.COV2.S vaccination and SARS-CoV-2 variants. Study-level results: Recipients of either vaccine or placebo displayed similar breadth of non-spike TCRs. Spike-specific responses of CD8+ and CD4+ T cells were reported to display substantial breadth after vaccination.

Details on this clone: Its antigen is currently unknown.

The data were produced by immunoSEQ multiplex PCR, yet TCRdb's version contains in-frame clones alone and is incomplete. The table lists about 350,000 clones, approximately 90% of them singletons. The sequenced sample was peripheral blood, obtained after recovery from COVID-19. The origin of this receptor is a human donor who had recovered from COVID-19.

CDR3 nucleotide sequence: TGTGCCAGCAGCCCACCCGGAAGGAGACCTGGAAACACCATATATTTT. Protein product: CASSPPGRRPGNTIYF. The chain recombines TRBV3-1 (or the pseudogene TRBV3-2) with TRBJ1-3; D is ambiguous. The CDR3 is 16 amino acids. CDR1 and CDR2 from the germline V gene are LGHDT and YNNKEL (reference sequence). Trimming shortened V by 4 bases and J by 2 bases, and 15 bases separated the two germline ends.